The 30 T cell receptor beta chains given below trace back to one sample, sequenced in a study of T-cell reconstitution after alpha-beta-depleted transplantation in children. Unique molecular identifiers featured in how the TCRbeta library was prepared. TCRdb analysed the PCR reads with MiXCR anew, one entry per CDR3 protein. The sample has 600,000 to 700,000 distinct CDR3 sequences, 16% seen once; the top ten hold 0.85% to 1.3%. The material was PBMCs from the stem cell graft donor, obtained from the stem cell graft. All receptors come from a human donor who donated a stem cell graft to a child with acute myeloid leukemia.

This clonotype was seen at least ten times. The chain has TRBV20-1 and TRBJ1-5, with 10 bases that match TRBD1. Germline CDR1 DFQATT, CDR2 SNEGSKA (reference sequence). The CDR3 spans 15 residues. V lost 4 bases to trimming and J lost 2 bases; unmatched junction nucleotides: 5. The CDR3 loop is CSAIPGTGGNQPQHF. As DNA, the CDR3 is TGCAGTGCTATCCCCGGGACAGGGGGCAATCAGCCCCAGCATTTT.

There are a few counts of this clonotype. The chain combines TRBV7-9 with TRBJ1-2; 7 bases are shared with TRBD1. The V segment lost 0 bases and the J segment 1 base; nucleotides outside the gene matches: 5. The CDR3 runs to 16 residues. The germline V gene has CDR1 SEHNR and CDR2 FQNEAQ (reference sequence). Written as DNA, the CDR3 is TGTGCCAGCAGCTTAGCTGACAGGGCGTTTAACTATGGCTACACCTTC. It codes for CASSLADRAFNYGYTF.

The rearrangement uses TRBV5-1 and TRBJ1-1; TRBD1 might be the D (6 bases). Trimming took 3 bases from V and 1 from J, leaving 16 bases between them. Germline lookup yields CDR1 SGHRS and CDR2 YFSETQ. The CDR3 is 16 residues long. Here the CDR3 reads CASSSITGTTNTEAFF. DNA of the CDR3: TGCGCCAGCAGCTCCATCACCGGGACAACGAACACTGAAGCTTTCTTT.

This chain uses TRBV5-1 with TRBJ1-4; no reliable D call. This CDR3 spans 18 amino acids. Germline V gene data show CDR1 as SGHRS and CDR2 as YFSETQ. With 2 bases removed from V and 5 bases from J, the gap between germline ends came to 22 bases. Here the CDR3 reads CASSFTTRGVAGNEKLFF. The CDR3 coding sequence is TGCGCCAGCAGCTTTACCACGCGCGGTGTGGCGGGCAATGAAAAACTGTTTTTT.

This clonotype was observed many times. The CDR3 is CSVEEWDGVTYEQYV. CDR3 DNA sequence: TGCAGCGTTGAGGAGTGGGACGGAGTAACCTACGAGCAGTACGTC. The chain recombines TRBV29-1 with TRBJ2-7; D may be TRBD1 or TRBD2 (5 bases each). The CDR3 has 15 residues. Germline CDR1 SQVTM, CDR2 ANQGSEA. V gave up 3 bases and J gave up 2 bases, with 17 bases separating them.

J is TRBJ2-5 and V is TRBV12-3 or TRBV12-4; possible D gene TRBD2, 6 bases. CDR3 length: 15 residues. Trimming shortened V by 1 base and J by 1 base, and 10 bases separated the two germline ends. Here the CDR3 reads CASSLEGLVQETQYF. CDR3 DNA: TGTGCCAGCAGTTTAGAGGGACTCGTCCAAGAGACCCAGTACTTC.

The chain carries TRBV7-2 and TRBJ2-2; no reliable D call. Trimming removed 5 bases from V and 4 bases from J, with 14 bases in between. Germline loops: CDR1 SGHTA, CDR2 FQGNSA. This CDR3 is 15 amino acids long. CDR3 protein: CASSRVHTFTGELFF. CDR3 in DNA: TGTGCCAGCAGCCGGGTGCACACCTTCACCGGGGAGCTGTTTTTT.

In this sample, this clonotype turned up a few times. J is TRBJ1-6 and V is TRBV7-9, with 7 positions matching TRBD1. This CDR3 is built from 13 residues. In germline, CDR1 is SEHNR, CDR2 FQNEAQ (reference sequence). V lost 8 bases and J lost 7; bases outside the gene matches: 5. The CDR3 nucleotides are TGTGCCAGCGGGGACAGCCCCAATTCACCCCTCCACTTT. Translated: CASGDSPNSPLHF.

The chain has TRBV20-1 and TRBJ1-2; TRBD1 matches 10 bases. J was trimmed by 8 bases and V by 2 bases; bases with no gene match: 8. Looked up from germline, CDR1 is DFQATT and CDR2 is SNEGSKA (reference sequence). The CDR3 contains 14 residues. CDR3 amino acids: CSARKGTGETGYTF. The CDR3 DNA follows: TGCAGTGCTAGAAAAGGGACAGGGGAGACGGGCTACACCTTC.

A word on this clonotype: A clone one base away is much larger, so this may be a read error. The chain has TRBV29-1 and TRBJ1-1; D unclear. The CDR3 is 11 amino acids. Between the trimmed V and J ends, which lost 5 bases and 6 bases, there was a span of 10 bases. CDR1 and CDR2 (germline): SQVTM, ANQGSEA. The CDR3 bases are TGCAGCGTTTGGGCGGCCGCTGAAGCTTTCTTT. Its translation is CSVWAAAEAFF.

The CDR3 bases are TGTGCCAGCAGTTTCGCAGGGCAGGGGAATCAGCCCCAGCATTTT. Protein sequence: CASSFAGQGNQPQHF. The gene calls are TRBV12-3 or TRBV12-4 and TRBJ1-5, with D possibly being TRBD1 (6 bases). The length of the CDR3 is 15 residues. V was clipped by 3 bases and J by 4 bases, with 13 bases between them.

The chain carries TRBV12-3 or TRBV12-4 and TRBJ2-3; TRBD1 matches 8 bases. V gave up 5 bases and J gave up 3 bases; unmatched junction bases: 10. The length of the CDR3 is 16 residues. The CDR3 coding sequence is TGTGCCAGCAGTACCCCGGACAGGGATCCGACAGATACGCAGTATTTT. Translation: CASSTPDRDPTDTQYF.

This clonotype was observed many times. This chain connects TRBV20-1 to TRBJ2-3, with unresolved D. The CDR3 has 14 residues. Germline assignment: CDR1 DFQATT and CDR2 SNEGSKA (reference sequence). V lost 5 bases and J lost 3, with 15 bases in between. CDR3 residues: CSAPLALRTDTQYF. CDR3 nucleotides: TGCAGTGCTCCTTTGGCCCTGAGGACAGATACGCAGTATTTT.

Ten or more counts support this clonotype. The chain recombines TRBV29-1 with TRBJ2-2; perhaps TRBD2 as D (6 bases). V lost 7 bases, J lost 0 bases, and 18 bases lay in between. This CDR3 contains 16 residues. The germline gives CDR1 SQVTM, CDR2 ANQGSEA. This CDR3 is CSAGGLLAANTGELFF. The CDR3 coding sequence is TGCAGCGCTGGGGGACTCTTGGCAGCGAACACCGGGGAGCTGTTTTTT.

This clonotype has at least ten counts. The chain links TRBV6-1 to TRBJ1-4; D is uncertain. Germline V gives CDR1 MNHNS, CDR2 SASEGT. V shed 3 bases and J shed 8 bases, with 13 bases lying between them. The CDR3 spans 14 residues. The CDR3: CASSEGLNGEKLFF. The CDR3, as DNA: TGTGCCAGCAGTGAGGGCCTTAATGGGGAAAAACTGTTTTTT.

This clonotype was recorded a few times. This chain links TRBV11-2 with TRBJ2-3; D unclear. Germline V gene sequence: CDR1 SGHAT, CDR2 FQNNGV. The CDR3 loop spans 13 amino acids. The ends were cut back, 6 bases at V and 2 bases at J, with 9 bases in the middle. The CDR3 DNA follows: TGTGCCAGCAGTTCCACGTACACAGATACGCAGTATTTT. Protein product: CASSSTYTDTQYF.

This clonotype was observed many times. The rearrangement joins TRBV20-1 to TRBJ1-2, with D hard to call. Trimming shortened V by 3 bases and J by 4 bases, and 12 bases separated the two germline ends. The CDR3 runs 13 residues. Per the germline V gene, CDR1 is DFQATT and CDR2 is SNEGSKA (reference sequence). CDR3: CSARIAGRYGYTF. In nucleotides, the CDR3 is TGCAGTGCTAGGATCGCAGGACGCTATGGCTACACCTTC.

CDR3 DNA sequence: TGTGCCGCGGGGACGGCGTTTCAAGAGACCCAGTACTTC. As protein: CAAGTAFQETQYF. The genes are TRBV7-9 and TRBJ2-5; D possibly corresponds to TRBD2 (6 bases). Germline assignment: CDR1 SEHNR and CDR2 FQNEAQ (reference sequence). The CDR3 has 13 residues. The V and J ends lost 11 bases and 2 bases respectively, with 15 bases between them.

Concerning this clonotype: A clone one base away is much larger, so this may be a read error. The rearrangement joins TRBV20-1 to TRBJ2-7, with 7 bases fitting TRBD1. The length of the CDR3 is 16 residues. CDR1 and CDR2 from the germline V gene are DFQATT and SNEGSKA (reference sequence). The chain's CDR3 is CCAAEYIETGLDEQYF. In DNA, the CDR3 is TGCTGTGCAGCCGAATATATCGAGACAGGGCTAGATGAGCAGTACTTC.

The J gene is TRBJ2-2, the V gene TRBV5-6; D might be TRBD1 (6 bases). Between the trimmed V and J ends, which lost 4 bases and 0 bases, there was a span of 16 bases. The CDR3 is 17 residues long. Germline CDR1 is SGHDT and CDR2 is YYEEEE. CDR3 loop: CASSRLSDSTNTGELFF. The CDR3, as DNA: TGTGCCAGCAGCCGCTTATCGGACAGTACGAACACCGGGGAGCTGTTTTTT.

The rearrangement uses TRBV4-3 and TRBJ2-7; 7 nucleotides match TRBD2. This CDR3 has 14 amino acids. Looked up from germline, CDR1 is LGHNA and CDR2 is YSLEER. V was pared by 4 bases and J by 4 bases, with 7 bases of the junction left unmatched. In nucleotides, the CDR3 is TGCGCCAGCAGCCGATCTAGCGGCTCATACGAGCAGTACTTC. This encodes CASSRSSGSYEQYF.

As for this clonotype: A much more abundant neighbour one base away suggests this may be a read error. J is TRBJ1-1 and V is TRBV5-1, with D tentatively TRBD1 (5 bases). In germline, CDR1 is SGHRS, CDR2 YFSETQ. The CDR3 is 15 amino acids. CDR3 DNA sequence: TGCGCCAGCAGCTTGGGACAGCCAGTGAACACTGAAGCTCTCTTT. As protein: CASSLGQPVNTEALF.

This clonotype showed up many times. The J gene is TRBJ1-2, the V gene TRBV12-3 or TRBV12-4; 7 bases align to TRBD1. J gave up 8 bases and V 6 bases, and 12 bases lay outside the gene matches. CDR3 size: 14 residues. The CDR3 DNA sequence: TGTGCCAGCAGACGACAGGGAGGGGATCGAGGCTACACCTTC. It specifies CASRRQGGDRGYTF.

This clonotype was counted at least ten times. The rearrangement links TRBV20-1 to TRBJ2-5; D ambiguous. The germline V gene has CDR1 DFQATT and CDR2 SNEGSKA (reference sequence). This CDR3 is 12 amino acids long. The V gene lost 1 base and the J gene lost 3 bases, with 6 bases spanning the gap. Here the CDR3 DNA reads TGCAGTGCTAGAGCTCTGGAAGAGACCCAGTACTTC. The encoded protein is CSARALEETQYF.

This chain joins TRBV7-9 and TRBJ2-1, with D perhaps given as TRBD1 or TRBD2 (5 bases each). Trimming left V 5 bases short and J 13 bases short, with 12 bases between. This CDR3 region has 11 residues. Looked up from germline, CDR1 is SEHNR and CDR2 is FQNEAQ (reference sequence). This chain's CDR3 is CASSPGASQFF. CDR3 sequence (DNA): TGTGCCAGCAGCCCCGGGGCCTCCCAGTTCTTC.

This clonotype has more than one count but fewer than ten. The chain couples TRBV7-2 to TRBJ2-6; no clear D. CDR1 SGHTA and CDR2 FQGNSA come from the germline V gene. V lost 5 bases and J 0 bases, leaving 11 bases between the germline ends. The CDR3 runs to 16 residues. CDR3 region: CASSDKGPSGANVLTF. The CDR3 DNA is TGTGCCAGCAGCGACAAGGGTCCCTCTGGGGCCAACGTCCTGACTTTC.

This clonotype was seen a few times. Its ends do not fully match the called genes, so a read error is possible. The chain has TRBV5-3 and TRBJ2-3; the D is unclear. TRBV5-3 falls under the ORF class, with uncertain function. The CDR3 is 16 residues long. As DNA, the CDR3 is TGTGCCAGCAGCTTGCCCATAGGGTCCGGCACAGATACGCAGTATTTT. Amino acids: CASSLPIGSGTDTQYF.

This clonotype was counted ten times or more. The V call is TRBV4-3, the J call TRBJ2-1; TRBD2 aligns across 14 bases. V was clipped by 4 bases and J by 9 bases; unmatched bases: 5. Germline V CDR1 and CDR2: LGHNA, YSLEER. This CDR3 has 15 amino acids. CDR3 amino acids: CASSPEGLAGGEQFF. The CDR3 DNA follows: TGCGCCAGCAGCCCTGAAGGACTAGCGGGGGGTGAGCAGTTCTTC.

This clonotype was seen only a few times. This chain joins TRBV6-1 and TRBJ1-1; TRBD1 agrees at 8 bases. The junction had 9 bases not matched to a gene; V was cut back by 5 bases and J by 4 bases. CDR3 size: 15 residues. Germline CDR1 reads MNHNS; CDR2 reads SASEGT. The CDR3 DNA reads TGTGCCAGCAGTCTGACAGGGGCTGCAGGCACTGAAGCTTTCTTT. This translates into CASSLTGAAGTEAFF.

This clonotype was seen a handful of times. The J gene is TRBJ1-3, the V gene TRBV7-2; no firm D call. Germline values: CDR1 SGHTA, CDR2 FQGNSA. The CDR3 extends over 14 amino acids. The germline V and J ends were trimmed by 6 bases and 2 bases, with 11 bases remaining between them. CDR3 region: CASRHGRTGNTIYF. The CDR3 DNA reads TGTGCCAGCAGACATGGACGGACTGGAAACACCATATATTTT.